Sequencing of this TCR beta chain was carried out in a study of OX40 agonist ivuxolimab in advanced cancers. For the study at large: Therapy given before enrollment (anti-PD-1, anti-PD-L1 or anti-CTLA-4) was allowed, and roughly 41% had some.

The data were produced by immunoSEQ multiplex PCR, yet TCRdb's version contains in-frame clones alone and is incomplete. The data show some 41,000 clones, 86% seen once. This CDR3 spans 12 amino acids. The V gene end was trimmed by 5 bases and the J gene end by 4 bases; junction bases not matched to a gene: 0. Germline V gives CDR1 MNHEY, CDR2 SVGAGI. Findings of the study overall: Dose levels from 0.1 to 3.0 mg/kg saw CD4+ and CD8+ blood T cells expand clonally by week 6.

This clone was picked up one time. Its antigen is unidentified. The sequenced sample was CD4+ or CD8+ T cells sorted from blood, obtained in a trial of the OX40 agonist ivuxolimab. The chain couples TRBV6-5 to TRBJ1-2; 8 bases map to TRBD1. The sequence was obtained from an adult with an advanced solid tumor such as melanoma, head and neck, liver or kidney cancer. The CDR3 is CASSTGGYGYTF. For the CDR3, the DNA is TGTGCCAGCAGTACAGGGGGCTATGGCTACACCTTC.